This entry features one T cell receptor beta chain sequence. Its antigen is currently not known. Within one base of it there is no much larger clone, and no base qualities were kept. Library prep was done by the immunoSEQ multiplex PCR assay. A mixture of 60 forward primers for TCR Vbeta segments and 13 reverse primers for TCR Jbeta segments was used in the multiplex PCR. The CDR3 region of rearranged TCR beta genes was amplified from genomic DNA with a multiplex PCR assay. Amplified TCR beta libraries were sequenced as 87-base-pair reads on the Illumina HiSeq System. Concerning the study's data processing: A later analysis tallied 70 million to 100 million unique TCR beta chains across the 700 or so repertoires, and about 10 million of those chains were shared by two or more donors. Raw reads were error-corrected and collapsed into unique sequences by a nearest-neighbor algorithm in which closely related sequences were merged to remove PCR and sequencing errors. V, D and J gene segments were assigned by aligning CDR3 sequences to IMGT reference sequences. For a sequence to be retained, a match of at least six nucleotides was required to both a V gene segment and a J gene segment. A rearrangement counted as productive if the CDR3 had no stop codons and remained in frame with V and J, and every other rearrangement counted as non-productive. CDR3 was defined by IMGT convention, running from the second conserved V-encoded cysteine to the conserved J-encoded phenylalanine. The earlier analysis of roughly 590 of the donors excluded any sequence lacking an unambiguous match to a single V gene segment. An earlier analysis of fewer than 650 of the donors classified V segments as functional when productive rearrangements were above 56.7% and as segregating when the standard deviation between donors was above 5%. A statistical classification framework was developed to diagnose cytomegalovirus status using the catalog of TCR beta chain sequences. V and J gene assignment, in a later analysis, came from comparing TCR nucleotide sequences with IMGT/GENE-DB human TR gene sequences. In a later analysis, CDR3 sequences and most-parsimonious VDJ recombination scenarios were assigned using the TCRdist pipeline. A later analysis defined each TCR beta chain by its CDR3 amino acid sequence plus V-gene family, and excluded reads lacking a unique V-gene family. As a way to deal with suspected cross-contamination and a sequencing artifact, a later analysis dropped roughly 600 nucleotide sequences that were highly shared and had low generation probability. In a later analysis, a clonal expansion index for each public chain was calculated from normalized within-repertoire ranks of inferred template counts. A later analysis computed generation probabilities with a VDJ recombination model fitted to out-of-frame rearrangements, and checked the results against IGoR. Hypergeometric tests were used in a later analysis to score TCR-TCR, TCR-HLA and TCR-CMV co-occurrence, with a repertoire-size bias correction applied to the TCR pairs. To estimate false discovery rates, a later analysis permuted the HLA or CMV assignments 20 times. In a later analysis, co-occurring TCRs were grouped using DBSCAN, and TCRdist sequence similarity was added for clustering within HLA-allele-positive subsets. Co-occurrence clustering excluded repertoires with fewer than 30,000 or more than 120,000 public chains, plus five with anomalous nucleotide sharing. TCRdb took this table from immuneACCESS and kept in-frame rearrangements with V and J called. Such tables lack part of the clones; where checked against another copy, unresolved V genes explain under half of the gap, and the rest is unexplained. D and trimming come from the DNA, and the V and J calls and clone size come from that table. The sample records approximately 250,000 clones, 70% to 90% of which are singletons. The ten largest make up 0.2% to 0.25% of the sample.

The cohort consisted of approximately 690 healthy bone marrow donors. All cohort members were sampled while nominally healthy, although unrecorded immune exposures were likely present. The donor was CMV seronegative and belonged to the group of 352 seronegative cohort members. Each donor provided a peripheral blood sample, and peripheral blood mononuclear cells were used for TCR beta sequencing. Genomic DNA was extracted from the blood cell samples with the Qiagen DNeasy Blood Extraction Kit. This sample is drawn from a study of cytomegalovirus exposure and HLA in healthy donors listed by TCRdb under 2017. Describing the broader study: An earlier analysis of approximately 640 of the donors reported about 290 Gb of sequence data and some 120 million unique TCR beta sequences from 150 million to 200 million T cells. An early release covering approximately 600 HLA-typed donors comprised 300 to 350 gigabases of sequencing data and about 90 million unique TCR sequences. Of the 398 genotyped donors, around 81% fell in the genetic ancestry cluster associated with self-reported Caucasian donors. The aim of the study was to test whether cataloging public T cell receptors could identify signatures of past pathogen exposure. The study used immunosequencing to profile the T cell repertoires of hundreds of subjects and linked those repertoires to cytomegalovirus serostatus. A separate validation cohort of some 130 different subjects was used in addition to the 666-subject first cohort. To predict cytomegalovirus infection status, the study brought together high-throughput TCR immunosequencing, statistical association of individual TCRs with disease status, and machine learning. In a later analysis, previously published TCR beta repertoires from about 670 donors were re-analyzed and high-resolution HLA genotyping was added so that TCR occurrence patterns could be studied. The later analysis used no new phenotypic data to find candidate immune exposures, relying instead on TCR beta sequences and their occurrence across donors. An earlier analysis of several hundred of the donors applied high-throughput TCR beta sequencing to assess whether each TCR beta V gene segment acted as functional or pseudogenic. Donor age, sex, ethnicity and CMV serostatus were collected together with the repertoire data. A later genetic analysis used genome-wide SNP genotypes for about three fifths of the 666 donors, treating that subset as a discovery cohort. Every repertoire in the discovery cohort had been generated on one and the same sequencing platform. Class I and class II HLA loci were covered by the typing at four-digit resolution. The number of donors typed differed by locus, with roughly 629-640 for A, B, C, DRB1 and DQB1, around 520 for DQA1, approximately 580 for DPA1, and some 470 for DPB1. Because of strong linkage in the cohort, a few DR-DQ haplotypes were treated as single units for association and clustering. On average, around 200,000 unique TCR beta nucleotide sequences were sequenced per donor among a few hundred genotyped donors of the cohort, with roughly 18% of those sequences being non-productive. Findings and caveats that apply to the study as a whole: For the cohort, immune exposure information was limited to CMV serostatus. A total of 150 to 200 TCR beta chains were listed by the study as associated with cytomegalovirus. Most CMV-associated TCR beta chains appeared to be HLA-restricted in a later analysis, and the HLA associations seemed to be driven largely by CMV exposure. According to a later genetic analysis, donors in an Asian-associated ancestry cluster had fewer N-insertions in productive TCRs than the approximately 690-donor mean. According to a later analysis, parvovirus B19, influenza, CMV and Epstein-Barr virus appeared linked to several top co-occurrence clusters. Because HLA typing was missing for some donors at each locus, association tests included only the typed subset. Some IMGT-functional V segments, including TRBV6-2 and TRBV6-3, could not be distinguished by the 87-base-pair reads and were therefore excluded. The classifier was reported to diagnose cytomegalovirus status with high specificity and sensitivity in both the original cohort and the validation cohort. Broadly in line with IMGT annotations, most TCR beta V segments showed up in productive rearrangements about 87% or about 30% of the time in an earlier analysis of around 550 of the donors. Because counts were too low, about 18 rarely observed V segments, including chromosome 9 orphons, were left out of the earlier analysis of approximately 500 of the donors. In a later genetic analysis, a missense DCLRE1C variant was associated with V-gene and J-gene trimming of TCR beta chains, and the association was replicated in an independent cohort. At a false discovery rate of 0.05, a later analysis linked some 17,000 TCR beta sequences to specific HLA alleles. According to the authors, the approach could potentially be generalized to other disease states and immunological phenotypes. A further reported finding was that TCR beta sequences accurately predicted the HLA-A and HLA-B alleles for most subjects in the first cohort. Presence/absence analyses assumed roughly uniform sequencing depth across donors, an assumption that may not hold. In a later analysis, the rate of TCR association differed among HLA loci, with DRB1 alleles having the most associated TCRs and HLA-C alleles having the fewest. Only TCR beta chains were sequenced in this cohort, and the absence of alpha or paired-chain data limited detectable features. In a later analysis, HLA-associated TCR beta chains showed more clonal expansion and lower generation probabilities than non-associated chains that were equally common. Linkage disequilibrium might explain the correlated functional status among segregating V segments, but an unknown experimental factor could not be ruled out. Across donors, most TCR sequences were observed very rarely, whereas some public TCRs were present in many individuals. A group of highly shared sequence variants was considered likely to be a technical artifact of the sequencing pipeline. Assigning TCR associations to individual alleles was difficult when HLA alleles, especially DR and DQ, strongly co-occurred. In vitro tests confirmed that a few of the cytomegalovirus-associated TCR beta chains recognize cytomegalovirus antigens.

The CDR3 contains 15 residues, cysteine and phenylalanine counted. Only the CDR3 portion is preserved as DNA: 45 bases, with reading frame beginning at the first base. The TCR originated in a girl aged 2 to 10 in good health and CMV-seronegative. The sequenced material came from PBMCs. In this chain, TRBV21-1 is recombined with TRBJ2-7; the table's D call, TRBD1, has no DNA check behind it. TRBV21-1 is given as a pseudogene. CDR3 protein: CASSKGALYSYEQYF. The nucleotide sequence reads TGTGCCAGCAGCAAGGGGGCACTCTACTCCTACGAGCAGTACTTC.